This T cell receptor (beta chain) was found in a study of T cell responses to AZD1222 COVID-19 vaccine. Assay used: immunoSEQ multiplex PCR; TCRdb lists only in-frame clones, some missing. This table holds more than 120,000 clones, approximately 87% found once. The CDR3 runs to 15 residues. Germline V gene lookup returns CDR1 SGDLS and CDR2 YYNGEE. The junction had 7 bases not matched to a gene; V was cut back by 0 bases and J by 8 bases. The chain couples TRBV9 to TRBJ2-1; TRBD2 agrees at 8 bases. The receptor comes from an adult who received the AZD1222 COVID-19 vaccine. Sequenced material: peripheral blood, taken 28 days after the second AZD1222 dose. DNA for the CDR3: TGTGCCAGCAGCGTAGGGGTAGCGGGATCCCATGAGCAGTTCTTC. It codes for CASSVGVAGSHEQFF.